The 22 T cell receptor beta chains in this list originate from one sample, sequenced in a study of T-cell reconstitution after alpha-beta-depleted transplantation in children (dated by TCRdb to about 2016). The treatment or condition tag for this specimen amounts to: allogeneic hematopoietic cell transplantation with graft depleted of TCRalphabeta T cells and CD19 B cells. The library relied on PCR. Sequencing was carried out with an Illumina HiSeq 2500. TCR library preparation used molecular barcoding, with unique molecular identifiers applied to normalize quantification of the TCRbeta repertoire. Using fastp at Q25 and MiXCR, TCRdb reprocessed the public reads and kept productive beta chains. Rows with one shared CDR3 protein collapse into an entry with the most common genes and DNA. For this sample there are approximately 300,000 distinct CDR3 sequences; roughly 7.8% appear just once. Clones ranked in the top ten supply about 8.2% of the sample.

These receptors are not linked to any known antigen. General study outcomes and caveats: Over the following months the frequencies of hyperexpanded clones went down, and after one year T-cell counts and TCRbeta diversity were mostly credited to newly produced T cells.

Sample: peripheral blood, taken 360 days after TCRalphabeta/CD19-depleted stem cell transplant. The receptors stem from a female patient aged 2-10 years who had a stem cell transplant for Fanconi anemia, so the T cells may come from the graft donor.

This clonotype occurred many times. The rearrangement joins TRBV20-1 to TRBJ2-5, with 10 bases that match TRBD2. Trimming at V came to 6 bases and at J to 3 bases, leaving 13 bases not matched to a gene. Germline V gene lookup returns CDR1 DFQATT and CDR2 SNEGSKA (reference sequence). This CDR3 spans 16 amino acids. CDR3 protein: CSAGNYVGLAEETQYF. The CDR3 DNA is TGCAGTGCCGGGAATTATGTTGGACTAGCGGAAGAGACCCAGTACTTC.

The chain joins TRBV6-1 to TRBJ1-2; unclear D gene. The CDR3 contains 16 residues. Deletions cut 6 bases from V and 4 bases from J, with 21 bases between. Germline values: CDR1 MNHNS, CDR2 SASEGT. CDR3 DNA sequence: TGTGCCAGCAGCCGAACTGGGGTCGCGGCGTCCTATGGCTACACCTTC. This translates into CASSRTGVAASYGYTF.

This clonotype was seen ten or more times. This rearrangement joins TRBV5-1 to TRBJ2-2, with TRBD2 matching 10 bases. V shed 4 bases and J 6 bases; nucleotides not matched to a gene: 9. Per the germline V gene, CDR1 is SGHRS and CDR2 is YFSETQ. The CDR3 is made up of 16 amino acids. CDR3 sequence reads: CASSPSQGLASGELFF. CDR3 bases: TGCGCCAGCAGCCCCTCCCAGGGACTAGCGTCCGGGGAGCTGTTTTTT.

This clonotype was picked up many times. J is TRBJ2-1 and V is TRBV27; the match to TRBD2 covers 8 bases. There are 14 residues in the CDR3. Germline V lookup: CDR1 MNHEY, CDR2 SMNVEV (reference sequence). Germline trimming cut 5 bases from V and 9 bases from J; bases unmatched to any gene: 9. The DNA for the CDR3 is TGTGCCAGCAGTGGAGCGGGAGATTTCGTTGAGCAGTTCTTC. It is translated as CASSGAGDFVEQFF.

This clonotype came up many times. The chain uses TRBV29-1 and TRBJ2-5; 12 bases line up with TRBD2. The CDR3 runs 16 residues. Germline trimming cut 4 bases from V and 5 bases from J; bases unmatched to any gene: 11. Germline V gene lookup returns CDR1 SQVTM and CDR2 ANQGSEA. The CDR3 DNA follows: TGCAGCGTTGGCTTGACTAGCGGGGGCCCGGGGGAGACCCAGTACTTC. Residues: CSVGLTSGGPGETQYF.

This clonotype was counted at least ten times. V is TRBV6-5 and J is TRBJ2-5; possible D gene TRBD2, 6 bases. V lost 1 base, J lost 4 bases, and 16 bases lay in between. CDR1 is MNHEY and CDR2 is SVGAGI in the germline V gene. The CDR3 runs to 16 residues. The CDR3 sequence: CASSYLGGPDPETQYF. The CDR3, as DNA: TGTGCCAGCAGTTACTTGGGGGGTCCGGACCCAGAGACCCAGTACTTC.

The chain combines TRBV25-1 with TRBJ1-2; D ambiguous. V dropped 2 bases and J dropped 1 base, with 20 bases sitting between them. Germline loops: CDR1 MGHDK, CDR2 SYGVNS. The CDR3 sequence is 18 residues long. The CDR3 is CASSEISHPQGSNYGYTF. For the CDR3, the DNA is TGTGCCAGCAGTGAAATATCCCATCCCCAAGGGAGTAACTATGGCTACACCTTC.

This clonotype was detected many times. The J gene is TRBJ2-1, the V gene TRBV5-6, with 12 positions matching TRBD2. V trimming: 5 bases; J trimming: 9 bases; junction bases outside the gene matches: 9. Per the germline V gene, CDR1 is SGHDT and CDR2 is YYEEEE. The CDR3 runs to 15 residues. The CDR3 DNA reads TGTGCCAGCAGTACAGGACTAGCGGGGTCGGGTGAGCAGTTCTTC. Residues: CASSTGLAGSGEQFF.

This clonotype was seen at least ten times. J is TRBJ2-7 and V is TRBV5-1; no clear D. Per germline, CDR1 SGHRS and CDR2 YFSETQ. CDR3 length: 13 residues. Trimming stripped 2 bases from V and 5 bases from J, with 11 bases between. The CDR3 sequence: CASSFYRIDEQYF. For the CDR3, the DNA is TGCGCCAGCAGCTTTTATCGGATAGACGAGCAGTACTTC.

CDR3 DNA: TGTGCCGTCTCAGGGGACAGGGATTCACCCCTCCACTTT. Amino acids: CAVSGDRDSPLHF. V usage is TRBV10-3 and J usage is TRBJ1-6, with TRBD1 matching over 9 bases. CDR1 ENHRY and CDR2 SYGVKD come from the germline V gene. Trimming at V came to 11 bases and at J to 8 bases, leaving 7 bases not matched to a gene. This CDR3 is built from 13 residues.

This clonotype was counted a few times. The V and J genes are TRBV2 and TRBJ1-1, with 8 nucleotides matching TRBD1. This CDR3 is 16 amino acids long. Germline CDR1 SNHLY, CDR2 FYNNEI. J was trimmed by 0 bases and V by 8 bases; bases with no gene match: 11. The CDR3 spells CASGRDRPLMNTEAFF. Here the CDR3 DNA reads TGTGCCAGCGGCCGGGACAGGCCCTTAATGAACACTGAAGCTTTCTTT. Complete variable domain (other parts from reference TRBV2 and TRBJ1-1): EPEVTQTPSHQVTQMGQEVILRCVPISNHLYFYWYRQILGQKVEFLVSFYNNEISEKSEIFDDQFSVERPDGSNFTLKIRSTKLEDSAMYFCASGRDRPLMNTEAFFGQGTRLTVV.

This clonotype was seen ten or more times. This chain uses TRBV7-6 with TRBJ2-1, with 7 bases fitting TRBD2. This CDR3 contains 14 residues. J was trimmed by 6 bases and V by 5 bases; bases with no gene match: 7. The V gene's germline CDR1 is SGHVS and CDR2 FNYEAQ. The DNA for the CDR3 is TGTGCCAGCAGCCCCTGGGAGGGTAGCAATGAGCAGTTCTTC. The encoded protein is CASSPWEGSNEQFF.

This clonotype was counted ten times or more. The chain has TRBV5-1 and TRBJ2-1, with TRBD1 matching 7 bases. The V gene's germline CDR1 is SGHRS and CDR2 YFSETQ. V lost 4 bases and J lost 0; bases outside the gene matches: 1. The CDR3 loop spans 14 amino acids. CDR3 sequence reads: CASSGDSSYNEQFF. As DNA, the CDR3 is TGCGCCAGCAGCGGGGACAGCTCCTACAATGAGCAGTTCTTC.

This clonotype was counted many times. The chain combines TRBV29-1 with TRBJ2-3; D ambiguous. The V gene lost 6 bases and the J gene lost 3 bases, with 16 bases spanning the gap. The CDR3 runs 14 residues. Germline V gives CDR1 SQVTM, CDR2 ANQGSEA. The CDR3 region is CSVMRLMATDTQYF. The CDR3 nucleotides are TGCAGCGTCATGAGGTTGATGGCGACAGATACGCAGTATTTT.

There are a few counts of this clonotype. V and J are TRBV7-3 and TRBJ2-5, with D possibly being TRBD1 (6 bases). The CDR3 totals 14 residues. Germline V gene lookup returns CDR1 SGHTA and CDR2 FQGTGA. Trimming took off 4 bases at V and 12 bases at J, with 21 bases between the two ends. CDR3 in amino acids: CASSSGGVQGPKYF. The CDR3 DNA reads as TGTGCCAGCAGCTCGGGCGGAGTCCAGGGGCCTAAGTACTTC.

This clonotype was counted ten times or more. The chain has TRBV9 and TRBJ2-2; weak D call: TRBD1 (5 bases). The V end lost 0 bases, the J end lost 6 bases, and 9 bases lay between the germline ends. Germline CDR1 and CDR2: SGDLS and YYNGEE. This CDR3 has 14 residues. CDR3 in amino acids: CASSVAPGSGELFF. The CDR3 DNA sequence: TGTGCCAGCAGCGTAGCCCCAGGGTCCGGGGAGCTGTTTTTT.

This clonotype came up many times. V usage is TRBV12-3 or TRBV12-4 and J usage is TRBJ2-2; D possibly corresponds to TRBD1 (5 bases). The CDR3 sequence is 16 residues long. V dropped 5 bases and J dropped 0 bases, with 13 bases sitting between them. The DNA of the CDR3 is TGTGCCAGCAGTCTGGACAAGTTCCCGAACACCGGGGAGCTGTTTTTT. The encoded protein is CASSLDKFPNTGELFF.

This chain links TRBV28 with TRBJ1-4, with D possibly matching TRBD1 (5 bases). V was pared by 4 bases and J by 4 bases, with 16 bases between. This CDR3 is built from 16 residues. Germline V lookup: CDR1 MDHEN, CDR2 SYDVKM. In DNA, the CDR3 is TGTGCCAGCAGTTCACCGCCACAGGCCCATAATGAAAAACTGTTTTTT. It encodes CASSSPPQAHNEKLFF.

This sequence joins TRBV2 and TRBJ2-7; possible D gene TRBD2, 6 bases. Trimming pared 7 bases from V and 2 bases from J, leaving 15 bases between. CDR3 length: 14 residues. Germline-derived CDR1 and CDR2 are SNHLY and FYNNEI. This CDR3 reads CASTGPGLTYEQYF. The DNA for the CDR3 is TGTGCCAGCACGGGCCCGGGACTCACCTACGAGCAGTACTTC.

This clonotype was observed a few times. The chain joins TRBV7-3 to TRBJ1-1; D not certain. Germline CDR1 and CDR2: SGHTA and FQGTGA. Trimming took off 5 bases at V and 3 bases at J, with 10 bases between the two ends. The CDR3 length is 13 residues. The CDR3 sequence is CASSAFGDTEAFF. DNA for the CDR3: TGTGCCAGCAGCGCCTTTGGGGACACTGAAGCTTTCTTT.

In its sample, this clonotype was seen a few times. This chain links TRBV20-1 with TRBJ1-5; D uncertain. The germline gives CDR1 DFQATT, CDR2 SNEGSKA (reference sequence). CDR3 length equals 18 residues. The V end lost 3 bases, the J end lost 0 bases, and 21 bases lay between the germline ends. The CDR3 sequence: CSASYGSGGFYSNQPQHF. CDR3 coding DNA: TGCAGTGCTAGTTATGGTTCGGGAGGATTTTATAGCAATCAGCCCCAGCATTTT.

This clonotype was counted only a few times. The rearrangement joins TRBV2 to TRBJ2-5; 9 nucleotides agree with TRBD2. The CDR3 covers 14 residues. The V gene end was trimmed by 6 bases and the J gene end by 6 bases; junction bases not matched to a gene: 8. Germline V gene lookup returns CDR1 SNHLY and CDR2 FYNNEI. In nucleotides, the CDR3 is TGTGCCAGCAGCACCGCGGGACTAGCCCAGACCCAGTACTTC. Residues: CASSTAGLAQTQYF. Complete variable domain (other parts from reference TRBV2 and TRBJ2-5): EPEVTQTPSHQVTQMGQEVILRCVPISNHLYFYWYRQILGQKVEFLVSFYNNEISEKSEIFDDQFSVERPDGSNFTLKIRSTKLEDSAMYFCASSTAGLAQTQYFGPGTRLLVL.